Listed below are T cell receptor beta chains from one sample, sequenced in a study of shared clonotypes between healthy human individuals. The protocol was immunoSEQ multiplex PCR, while the TCRdb copy is restricted to in-frame clones and leaves out a portion. The repertoire holds 600,000 to 800,000 clones, with just under 75% as singletons. The sample comprised memory CD4+ T cells sorted from blood. These receptors were taken from a woman aged 30 to 39 in good health. Each CDR3 is given with its conserved first and last residue. D genes are given only for firm matches. The size field is filled for only some rows; it gives once, few, many or a size class.

.,TRBJ2-7,TRBV5-1,.,TGCGCCAGCAGGGGGGAAAGCTACGAGCAGTACTTC,CASRGESYEQYF
TRBD1,TRBJ1-2,TRBV29-1,many,TGCACCGTTACAGGACAGGTTGGCTACACCTTC,CTVTGQVGYTF
.,TRBJ1-5,TRBV27,once,TGTGCCAGCAGTGGGCTTGATTGGAGCAATCAGCCCCAGCATTTT,CASSGLDWSNQPQHF
TRBD1,TRBJ1-1,TRBV11-2,.,TGTGCCAGCAGCCCACGGACAGGGGGCAGCCGGGTGACTGAAGCTTTCTTT,CASSPRTGGSRVTEAFF
.,TRBJ2-7,TRBV11-2,.,TGTGCCAGCAGCTTTAGAGATAGACCGGGACACCTAGGATACGAGCAGTACTTC,CASSFRDRPGHLGYEQYF
.,TRBJ1-1,TRBV2,few,TGTGCCAGCAGTGATCTGGGAGCGGTAAACACTGAAGCTTTCTTT,CASSDLGAVNTEAFF
TRBD1,TRBJ1-5,TRBV5-1,.,TGCGCCAGCAGCCCGGGACAGGGCTATCAGCCCCAGCATTTT,CASSPGQGYQPQHF
.,TRBJ1-6,TRBV19,few,TGTGCCAGTAGTAACCAGGAGGGGATACCCCTCCACTTT,CASSNQEGIPLHF
.,TRBJ2-5,TRBV19,.,TGTGCCAGTAGTGTAAACCTCTACAAAGAGACCCAGTACTTC,CASSVNLYKETQYF
TRBD1,TRBJ2-3,TRBV11-2,once,TGTGCCAGCAGCGCCACAGGGGGTTCCACAGATACGCAGTATTTT,CASSATGGSTDTQYF
.,TRBJ1-1,TRBV5-1,.,TGCGCCAGCAGCTTGAAGGGGCCAATGAACACTGAAGCTTTCTTT,CASSLKGPMNTEAFF